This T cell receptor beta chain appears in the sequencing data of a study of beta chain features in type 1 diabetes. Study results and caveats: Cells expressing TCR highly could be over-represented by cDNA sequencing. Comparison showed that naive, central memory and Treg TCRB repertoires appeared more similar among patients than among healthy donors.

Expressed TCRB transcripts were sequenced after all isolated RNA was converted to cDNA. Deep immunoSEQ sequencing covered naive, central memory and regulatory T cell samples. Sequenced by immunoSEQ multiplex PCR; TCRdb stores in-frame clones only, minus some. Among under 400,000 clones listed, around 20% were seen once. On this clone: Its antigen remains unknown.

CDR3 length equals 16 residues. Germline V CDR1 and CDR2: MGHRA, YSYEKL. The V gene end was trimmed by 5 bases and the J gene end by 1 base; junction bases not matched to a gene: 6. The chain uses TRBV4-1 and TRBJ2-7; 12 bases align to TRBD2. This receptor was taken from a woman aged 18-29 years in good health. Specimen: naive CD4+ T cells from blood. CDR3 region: CASSSGLAGKSYEQYF. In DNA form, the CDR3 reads TGCGCCAGCAGCTCCGGACTAGCGGGAAAGTCCTACGAGCAGTACTTC.